This T cell receptor beta chain is from a study of blood T cell repertoires in COVID-19. Study as a whole: From the United States, Italy and Spain came samples of acute and convalescent COVID-19. T cells, B-cell-depleted T cells, or PBMCs supplied cDNA or gDNA.

How the authors handled the data: Counts of nucleated cells, estimated from reference gene primer amplification, were obtained. This table comes from immunoSEQ multiplex PCR, and its TCRdb copy is limited to in-frame clones, with some not included. That table furnishes V, J and clone size, whereas the DNA furnished D and trimming. The sample carries approximately 140,000 clones, just under 85% recorded once. This clone was counted a single time. The junction shows a germline mismatch at one end, possibly a read error. Germline values: CDR1 WNHNN, CDR2 SYGVQD (reference sequence). The CDR3 sequence is 12 residues long.

This clonotype was obtained from a woman between 35 and 50 years old with active or convalescent COVID-19. Sequencing was carried out using peripheral blood. The rearrangement uses TRBV10-1 and TRBJ2-7; 7 nucleotides agree with TRBD1. This CDR3 is CASSEATGSPFF. The CDR3 coding sequence is TGCGCCAGCAGTGAGGCGACAGGGAGCCCTTTCTTC.